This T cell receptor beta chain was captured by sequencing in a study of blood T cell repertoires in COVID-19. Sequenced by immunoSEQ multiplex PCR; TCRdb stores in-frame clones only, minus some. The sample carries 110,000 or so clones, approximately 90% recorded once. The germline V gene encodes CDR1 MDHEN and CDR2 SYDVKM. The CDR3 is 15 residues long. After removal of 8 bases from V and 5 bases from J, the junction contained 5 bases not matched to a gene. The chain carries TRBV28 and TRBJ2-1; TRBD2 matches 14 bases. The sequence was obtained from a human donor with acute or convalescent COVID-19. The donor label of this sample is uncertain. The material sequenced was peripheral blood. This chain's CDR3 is CASQGLAGDHNEQFF. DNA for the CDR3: TGTGCCAGCCAGGGACTAGCGGGAGATCACAATGAGCAGTTCTTC.